This T cell receptor (beta chain) was obtained from a study of blood T cell repertoires in COVID-19. Turning to the study itself: The cDNA or gDNA used as material had been derived from T cells, B-cell-depleted T cells, or PBMCs.

Original methodology: Amplification from reference gene primers served as the basis for estimated nucleated cell counts. Sequenced by immunoSEQ multiplex PCR; TCRdb stores in-frame clones only, minus some. V, J and clone size were drawn from that table, and D and trimming were deduced from the DNA. The repertoire holds some 240,000 clones, with almost 85% as singletons. The CDR3 has 18 residues. V lost 1 base and J lost 9, with 22 bases in between. Germline V gene lookup returns CDR1 SGHTA and CDR2 FQGNSA. The receptor's source is a woman in her 70s with COVID-19, enrolled during active disease. The sequenced material came from peripheral blood. This chain connects TRBV7-2 to TRBJ1-6; possibly TRBD1 for D (6 bases). The CDR3 is CASSLGGGVYSGGSPLHF. The CDR3 nucleotides read TGTGCCAGCAGCTTAGGGGGGGGCGTATACTCGGGAGGTTCACCCCTCCACTTT.